This T cell receptor (beta chain) came from a study of blood T cell repertoires in COVID-19. Study at large: PBMCs, B-cell-depleted T cells, or T cells provided the cDNA or gDNA that made up the material.

Sequencing was performed with immunoSEQ multiplex PCR; in TCRdb, only in-frame clones are kept and a portion is missing. This sample has 380,000 or so clones; roughly 90% occur once, and the top ten carry roughly 0.97%. This CDR3 is built from 16 residues. Germline CDR1 is LGHDT and CDR2 is YNNKEL (reference sequence). V gave up 1 base and J gave up 8 bases, with 15 bases separating them. Cohort allocation depended upon clinical history that participants reported. This receptor was taken from a woman aged 25 to 39 with acute COVID-19. The rearrangement uses TRBV3-1 (or the pseudogene TRBV3-2) and TRBJ1-6, with D perhaps matching TRBD1 (6 bases). Sequencing was performed on PBMCs or T cells enriched from blood (not recorded which). The DNA of the CDR3 is TGTGCCAGCAGCCAAGTCGGAGGTCAGGGGCATTCACCCCTCCACTTT. It codes for CASSQVGGQGHSPLHF.